This T cell receptor (beta chain) was captured by sequencing in a study of response to subunit inactivated influenza vaccine. General study points: The study's authors posited that every seasonal influenza vaccination enlists few new T cells.

This CDR3 comprises 16 residues. Between the trimmed V and J ends, which lost 6 bases and 4 bases, there was a span of 16 bases. Germline loops: CDR1 SNHLY, CDR2 FYNNEI. TCRdb redid the calling of the RT-PCR reads with MiXCR, one entry per CDR3 protein. The data contain around 580,000 distinct CDR3 sequences, roughly 10% of them seen just once; the ten biggest clones take up 10%. The sample holds a few counts of this clonotype. Its target is unknown. This sequence originates from a man in his forties or fifties who received an inactivated influenza vaccine. The rearrangement uses TRBV2 and TRBJ2-6; D uncertain. This specimen was PBMCs from blood, taken on the day of vaccination. The CDR3 coding sequence is TGTGCCAGCAGCCGTGACACACTCCACGGGGCCAACGTCCTGACTTTC. Its translation is CASSRDTLHGANVLTF.